The sequence of this T cell receptor (beta chain) was determined in a study of identical twins. Germline V CDR1 and CDR2: SGHTA, FQGTGA. The CDR3 extends over 14 amino acids. Study results and caveats: Models predicted less out-of-frame TCR alpha sharing in monozygotic twins than was found.

In this sample, this clonotype turned up a few times. Its antigen is unknown. One end of the junction does not line up with germline, which may come from a read error. TCRdb re-called the 5' RACE reads with MiXCR, one entry per CDR3 protein. Among around 570,000 distinct CDR3 sequences listed, nearly 10% were seen once. Another study also made use of these data, one on yellow fever vaccine responses in identical twins.

Sequencing was performed on PBMCs. The clonotype comes from a woman aged 18-35 years in good health. The chain has TRBV7-3 and TRBJ2-7; D uncertain. The DNA for the CDR3 is TGTGCCAGCAGCCCCAGCAGTACCTCCTCCGAGCAGTACTTC. This codes for CASSPSSTSSEQYF.